The sequence of this T cell receptor beta chain was determined in a study of CD8 T cells in Susac syndrome. When the RNA was reverse transcribed, random hexamers were used with an input of roughly 0.5 to 1 ug. Using its own MiXCR run on the immunoSEQ multiplex PCR reads, TCRdb lists one record per CDR3 protein. The sample shows some 200,000 distinct CDR3 sequences, approximately 96% of them seen only once. Per germline, CDR1 SGHTA and CDR2 FQGNSA. V was clipped by 5 bases and J by 6 bases, with 16 bases between them. The CDR3 loop spans 15 amino acids. The chain links TRBV7-2 to TRBJ2-2; D tentatively reads TRBD1 or TRBD2 (5 bases each). Sequencing was done on a sample of CD4+ T cells from PBMCs. The source of this sequence is a human donor with Susac syndrome. The chain's CDR3 is CASSRVGRQPGELFF. The DNA for the CDR3 is TGTGCCAGCAGCCGGGTGGGGAGACAGCCCGGGGAGCTGTTTTTT.